A single sample is the source of the 9 T cell receptor beta chains below, sequenced in a study of cytomegalovirus exposure and HLA in healthy donors (dated by TCRdb to about 2017). Libraries were made using the immunoSEQ multiplex PCR assay. For the multiplex PCR, a mixture combining 60 forward primers for TCR Vbeta segments and 13 reverse primers for TCR Jbeta segments was used. Not all clones reach the TCRdb copy of this immuneACCESS table, which keeps in-frame sequences only. Checked studies attribute under half of the gap to unresolved V genes and leave the rest unexplained. This sample has under 250,000 clones in its table, and around 76% of those were observed once. About 1.9% of the sample lies in the top ten. The source material was PBMCs. The receptors were gathered from a man aged 25-45 years in good health and CMV-seronegative.

In its sample, this clone was seen a few times. V is TRBV28 and J is TRBJ1-4, with 7 bases fitting TRBD1. Germline V lookup: CDR1 MDHEN, CDR2 SYDVKM. Losses at the gene ends were 7 bases for V and 4 bases for J; bases not matched to a gene: 9. The CDR3 consists of 15 residues. The CDR3 sequence: CASIKGDSLNEKLFF. The CDR3 nucleotides are TGTGCCAGCATAAAGGGGGACAGCCTTAATGAAAAACTGTTTTTT.

A word on this clone: Other DNA variants within this sample encode the same CDR3. The DNA for the CDR3 is TGTGCCAGCAGTCGGACTAGCGTTCTCCCCTACGAGCAGTACTTC. It translates to CASSRTSVLPYEQYF. The rearrangement joins TRBV27 to TRBJ2-7; the match to TRBD2 covers 9 bases. V shed 5 bases, J shed 2 bases, and the junction held 7 bases outside the gene matches. The CDR3 is 15 residues long. Germline loops: CDR1 MNHEY, CDR2 SMNVEV (reference sequence).

The chain links TRBV7-9 to TRBJ2-1; 7 bases fit TRBD1. After removal of 0 bases from V and 0 bases from J, the junction contained 2 bases not matched to a gene. This CDR3 has 16 residues. Per germline, CDR1 SEHNR and CDR2 FQNEAQ (reference sequence). The chain's CDR3 is CASSLAGGASYNEQFF. The CDR3 region has the DNA TGTGCCAGCAGCTTAGCAGGGGGCGCCTCCTACAATGAGCAGTTCTTC.

V is TRBV29-1 and J is TRBJ2-5, with 8 bases aligning to TRBD1. The CDR3 totals 13 residues. The V gene's germline CDR1 is SQVTM and CDR2 ANQGSEA. V shed 7 bases, J shed 5 bases, and the junction held 9 bases outside the gene matches. CDR3 sequence: CSETQGAGETQYF. CDR3 DNA sequence: TGCAGCGAGACCCAGGGGGCGGGGGAGACCCAGTACTTC. The complete variable domain, with remaining parts taken from reference TRBV29-1 and TRBJ2-5, reads SAVISQKPSRDICQRGTSLTIQCQVDSQVTMMFWYRQQPGQSLTLIATANQGSEATYESGFVIDKFPISRPNLTFSTLTVSNMSPEDSSIYLCSETQGAGETQYFGPGTRLLVL.

V is TRBV6-1 and J is TRBJ1-6; D uncertain. Germline loops: CDR1 MNHNS, CDR2 SASEGT. The V end lost 2 bases, the J end lost 5 bases, and 10 bases lay between the germline ends. This CDR3 comprises 15 residues. The CDR3 reads CASSEWEGNNSPLHF. The CDR3 nucleotides are TGTGCCAGCAGTGAATGGGAGGGCAATAATTCACCCCTCCACTTT.

This clone was seen a handful of times. The V call is TRBV7-3, the J call TRBJ2-7; 7 bases align to TRBD1. After removal of 5 bases from V and 0 bases from J, the junction contained 1 base not matched to a gene. CDR1 and CDR2 (germline): SGHTA, FQGTGA. This CDR3 comprises 13 residues. CDR3 loop: CASSRDSSYEQYF. In DNA form, the CDR3 reads TGTGCCAGCAGCCGGGACAGCTCCTACGAGCAGTACTTC.

This clone turned up a few times. This chain uses TRBV6-1 with TRBJ2-7, with TRBD1 matching over 9 bases. With V trimmed by 1 base and J by 3 bases, 4 bases remained unmatched. Germline-derived CDR1 and CDR2 are MNHNS and SASEGT. This CDR3 is 15 amino acids long. The CDR3 nucleotides read TGTGCCAGCAGTGAAGAGGGGACAGGGATCTACGAGCAGTACTTC. As protein: CASSEEGTGIYEQYF.

The chain is built from TRBV15 and TRBJ1-4, with a possible D match to TRBD1 (6 bases). This CDR3 contains 19 residues. V lost 3 bases, J lost 4 bases, and 24 bases lay in between. The germline gives CDR1 LNHNV, CDR2 YYDKDF (reference sequence). For the CDR3, the DNA is TGTGCCACCAGCAGGGACAGCGGGAGGTGGGGGGCCGGTAATGAAAAACTGTTTTTT. Protein product: CATSRDSGRWGAGNEKLFF.

This rearrangement joins TRBV28 to TRBJ1-4; 9 bases line up with TRBD1. The CDR3 runs 15 residues. V shed 3 bases and J 10 bases; nucleotides not matched to a gene: 9. The germline CDR1 and CDR2 sequences are MDHEN and SYDVKM. For the CDR3, the DNA is TGTGCCAGCAGTTTGCTCTCGCCGGGACAGGGAAAACTGTTTTTT. Protein sequence: CASSLLSPGQGKLFF.